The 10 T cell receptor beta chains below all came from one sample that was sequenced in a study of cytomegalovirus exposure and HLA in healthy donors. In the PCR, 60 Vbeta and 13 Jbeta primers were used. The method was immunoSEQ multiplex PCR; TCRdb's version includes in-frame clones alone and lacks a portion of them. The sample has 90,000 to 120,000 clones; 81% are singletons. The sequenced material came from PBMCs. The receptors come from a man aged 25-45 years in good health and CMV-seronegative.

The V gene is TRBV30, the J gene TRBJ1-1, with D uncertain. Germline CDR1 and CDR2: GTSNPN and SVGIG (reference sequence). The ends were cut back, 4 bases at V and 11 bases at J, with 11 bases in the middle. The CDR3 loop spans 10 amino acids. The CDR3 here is CAWIQPRAFF. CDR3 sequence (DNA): TGTGCCTGGATTCAGCCTAGGGCTTTCTTT. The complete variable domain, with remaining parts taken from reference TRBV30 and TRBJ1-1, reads SQTIHQWPATLVQPVGSPLSLECTVEGTSNPNLYWYRQAAGRGLQLLFYSVGIGQISSEVPQNLSASRPQDRQFILSSKKLLLSDSGFYLCAWIQPRAFFGQGTRLTVV.

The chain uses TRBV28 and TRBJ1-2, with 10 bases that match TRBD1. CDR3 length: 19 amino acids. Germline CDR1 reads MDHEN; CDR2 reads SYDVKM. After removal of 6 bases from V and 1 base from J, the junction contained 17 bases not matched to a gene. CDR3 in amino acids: CASSRTGGYQYRVNYGYTF. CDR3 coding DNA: TGTGCCAGCAGCCGGACAGGGGGATACCAGTACAGGGTTAACTATGGCTACACCTTC.

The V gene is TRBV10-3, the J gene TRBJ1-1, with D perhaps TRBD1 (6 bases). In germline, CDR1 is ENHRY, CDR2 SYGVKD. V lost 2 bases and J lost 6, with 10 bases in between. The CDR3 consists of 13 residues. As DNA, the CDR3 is TGTGCCATCAGTGAGGCAGAGGGGGCTGAAGCTTTCTTT. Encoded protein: CAISEAEGAEAFF.

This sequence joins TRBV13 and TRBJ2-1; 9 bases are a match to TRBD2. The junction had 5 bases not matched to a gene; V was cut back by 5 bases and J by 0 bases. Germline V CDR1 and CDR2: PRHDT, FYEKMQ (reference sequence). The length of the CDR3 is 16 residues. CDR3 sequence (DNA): TGTGCCAGCAGCCCTCTAGCGGGGAGCTCCTACAATGAGCAGTTCTTC. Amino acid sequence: CASSPLAGSSYNEQFF.

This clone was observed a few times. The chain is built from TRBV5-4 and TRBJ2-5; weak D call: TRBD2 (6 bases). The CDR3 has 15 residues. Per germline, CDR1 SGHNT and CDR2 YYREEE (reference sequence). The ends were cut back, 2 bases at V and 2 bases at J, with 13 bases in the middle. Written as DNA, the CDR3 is TGTGCCAGCAGCTTTGGGGGACTTGCACAAGAGACCCAGTACTTC. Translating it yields CASSFGGLAQETQYF.

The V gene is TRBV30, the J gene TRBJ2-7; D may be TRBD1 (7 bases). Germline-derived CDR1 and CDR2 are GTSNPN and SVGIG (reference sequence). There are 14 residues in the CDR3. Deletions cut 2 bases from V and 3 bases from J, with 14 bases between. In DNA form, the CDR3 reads TGTGCCTGGAGTCCCCCCCAGGGGGGCTACGAGCAGTACTTC. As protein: CAWSPPQGGYEQYF.

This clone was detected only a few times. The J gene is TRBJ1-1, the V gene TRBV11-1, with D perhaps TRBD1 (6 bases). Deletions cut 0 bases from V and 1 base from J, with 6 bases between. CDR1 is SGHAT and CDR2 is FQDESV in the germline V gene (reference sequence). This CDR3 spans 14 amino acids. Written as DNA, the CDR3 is TGTGCCAGCAGCTTAGCGGGACAGAACACTGAAGCTTTCTTT. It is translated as CASSLAGQNTEAFF. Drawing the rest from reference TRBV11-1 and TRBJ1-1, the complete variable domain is EAEVAQSPRYKITEKSQAVAFWCDPISGHATLYWYRQILGQGPELLVQFQDESVVDDSQLPKDRFSAERLKGVDSTLKIQPAELGDSAMYLCASSLAGQNTEAFFGQGTRLTVV.

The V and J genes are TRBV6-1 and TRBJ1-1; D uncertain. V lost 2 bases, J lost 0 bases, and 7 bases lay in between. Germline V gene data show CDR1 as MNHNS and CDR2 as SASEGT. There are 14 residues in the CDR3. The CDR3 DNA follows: TGTGCCAGCAGTGAAAGGCGGATGAACACTGAAGCTTTCTTT. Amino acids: CASSERRMNTEAFF.

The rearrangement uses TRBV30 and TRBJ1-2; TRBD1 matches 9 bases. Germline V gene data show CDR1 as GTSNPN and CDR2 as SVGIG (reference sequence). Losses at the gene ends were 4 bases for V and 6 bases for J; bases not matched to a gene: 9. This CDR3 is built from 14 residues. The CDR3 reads CAWTVRTGVDGYTF. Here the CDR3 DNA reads TGTGCCTGGACCGTGCGGACAGGGGTAGATGGCTACACCTTC.

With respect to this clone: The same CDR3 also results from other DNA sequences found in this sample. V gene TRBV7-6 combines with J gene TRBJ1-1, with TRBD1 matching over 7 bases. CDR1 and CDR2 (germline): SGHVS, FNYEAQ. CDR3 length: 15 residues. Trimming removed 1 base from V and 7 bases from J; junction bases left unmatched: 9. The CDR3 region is CASSLGSTGAGEAFF. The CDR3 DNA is TGTGCCAGCAGCTTAGGATCCACAGGGGCCGGTGAAGCTTTCTTT.